What follows are 19 T cell receptor beta chains derived from one specimen sequenced in a study of CD8 T cells in ankylosing spondylitis. TCRdb processed the 5' RACE reads anew with MiXCR; each CDR3 protein has one entry. The data hold 340,000 or so distinct CDR3 sequences, with roughly 15% observed a single time. The sequenced sample was blood, either unsorted or a sorted T cell fraction (not recorded which). The receptor set was obtained from a male donor with ankylosing spondylitis or in good health (not recorded which).

This clonotype appeared many times. The rearrangement links TRBV4-2 to TRBJ2-3; D ambiguous. Germline-derived CDR1 and CDR2 are LGHNA and YNFKEQ. This CDR3 is built from 14 residues. Trimming removed 4 bases at V and 4 bases at J, with 12 bases between. CDR3 sequence reads: CASSLIIGADTQYF. CDR3 bases: TGTGCCAGCAGCCTTATCATAGGAGCAGATACGCAGTATTTT.

The J gene is TRBJ2-7, the V gene TRBV20-1; 7 nucleotides agree with TRBD2. After removal of 0 bases from V and 6 bases from J, the junction contained 11 bases not matched to a gene. CDR1 and CDR2 from the germline V gene are DFQATT and SNEGSKA (reference sequence). This CDR3 has 15 residues. CDR3: CSARDGAGNGGEQYF. CDR3 DNA: TGCAGTGCTAGAGATGGAGCGGGAAATGGGGGCGAGCAGTACTTC.

This clonotype was found a few times. The chain carries TRBV12-3 or TRBV12-4 and TRBJ1-1; D might be TRBD1 (6 bases). CDR3 length: 16 residues. V was trimmed by 2 bases and J by 1 base, leaving 14 bases between them. Here the CDR3 DNA reads TGTGCCAGCAGTTTATGGGCGGGCAGGGGGAACACTGAAGCTTTCTTT. This translates into CASSLWAGRGNTEAFF.

This clonotype was seen many times. The chain recombines TRBV5-5 with TRBJ1-1, with D uncertain. CDR1 SGHKS and CDR2 YYEKEE come from the germline V gene (reference sequence). V was pared by 0 bases and J by 8 bases, with 5 bases between. The CDR3 is 11 residues long. CDR3 region: CASSLETEAFF. CDR3 nucleotides: TGTGCCAGCAGCTTGGAGACGGAAGCTTTCTTT.

This clonotype was counted only a few times. The rearrangement uses TRBV20-1 and TRBJ1-1; no definite D call. Germline CDR1 reads DFQATT; CDR2 reads SNEGSKA (reference sequence). V dropped 5 bases and J dropped 1 base, with 11 bases sitting between them. This CDR3 is built from 13 residues. This CDR3 reads CSAPENGNTEAFF. CDR3 bases: TGCAGTGCTCCGGAGAACGGGAACACTGAAGCTTTCTTT.

This clonotype was counted only a few times. V gene TRBV6-1 combines with J gene TRBJ1-3; D gene uncertain. The germline CDR1 and CDR2 sequences are MNHNS and SASEGT. This CDR3 has 19 amino acids. Trimming stripped 6 bases from V and 4 bases from J, with 28 bases between. The CDR3 DNA sequence: TGTGCCAGCAGCGCCGACGGGCCAGGACTTTGGCAACCCGGAAACACCATATATTTT. It specifies CASSADGPGLWQPGNTIYF.

This clonotype came up a few times. The rearrangement links TRBV15 to TRBJ2-3; TRBD1 matches at 12 bases. CDR3 size: 17 residues. Unmatched junction bases numbered 14, after V lost 7 bases and J lost 6 bases. Germline CDR1 and CDR2: LNHNV and YYDKDF (reference sequence). CDR3 sequence (DNA): TGTGCCACCACCCCGGGAGTGGTGGGACAGGGGGCCGATACGCAGTATTTT. Translating gives CATTPGVVGQGADTQYF. The variable domain in full, completed from reference TRBV15 and TRBJ2-3, reads DAMVIQNPRYQVTQFGKPVTLSCSQTLNHNVMYWYQQKSSQAPKLLFHYYDKDFNNEADTPDNFQSRRPNTSFCFLDIRSPGLGDTAMYLCATTPGVVGQGADTQYFGPGTRLTVL.

This clonotype came up a few times. This rearrangement joins TRBV27 to TRBJ1-5; D perhaps matches TRBD1 (5 bases). The V gene lost 5 bases and the J gene lost 2 bases, with 7 bases spanning the gap. The germline CDR1 and CDR2 sequences are MNHEY and SMNVEV (reference sequence). The CDR3 is 13 residues long. The DNA of the CDR3 is TGTGCCAGCAGTACGGGACGCAATCAGCCCCAGCATTTT. This encodes CASSTGRNQPQHF.

This chain links TRBV21-1 with TRBJ2-2. TRBV21-1 is shown as a pseudogene. The CDR3 contains 13 residues. CDR3 region: CASSPFRSGELFF. CDR3 bases: TGTGCCAGCAGCCCCTTTCGATCCGGGGAGCTGTTTTTT.

This clonotype was counted only a few times. The chain uses TRBV29-1 and TRBJ2-3; D possibly matches TRBD1 or TRBD2 (5 bases each). The CDR3 totals 13 residues. The V and J ends lost 1 base and 5 bases respectively, with 10 bases between them. CDR1 is SQVTM and CDR2 is ANQGSEA in the germline V gene. The CDR3 reads CSVEAAGRDTQYF. The CDR3 nucleotides read TGCAGCGTTGAAGCGGCAGGGAGAGATACGCAGTATTTT.

This clonotype occurred a few times. The genes are TRBV4-2 and TRBJ2-7; D gene unclear. V dropped 1 base and J dropped 7 bases, with 11 bases sitting between them. Germline CDR1 LGHNA, CDR2 YNFKEQ. This CDR3 has 13 residues. The CDR3 loop reads CASSQGPWGEQYF. CDR3 coding DNA: TGTGCCAGCAGCCAAGGGCCCTGGGGAGAGCAGTACTTC.

V usage is TRBV7-9 and J usage is TRBJ1-4, with unresolved D. This CDR3 region has 11 residues. With 2 bases removed from V and 6 bases from J, the gap between germline ends came to 1 base. The V gene's germline CDR1 is SEHNR and CDR2 FQNEAQ (reference sequence). The CDR3 DNA follows: TGTGCCAGCAGCTTATATGAAAAACTGTTTTTT. Protein product: CASSLYEKLFF.

For the CDR3, the DNA is TGTGCCAGCAGTTCCTTTCTGGGAGGCTACACCTTC. Its protein product is CASSSFLGGYTF. V usage is TRBV12-3 or TRBV12-4 and J usage is TRBJ1-2; D gene uncertain. This CDR3 is built from 12 residues. Trimming cost V 4 bases and J 8 bases, with 11 bases left between them.

This clonotype was seen more than once but under ten times. The V and J genes are TRBV6-2 or TRBV6-3 and TRBJ2-1; D gene ambiguous. Trimming took off 5 bases at V and 9 bases at J, with 8 bases between the two ends. Germline values: CDR1 MNHEY, CDR2 SVGEGT. CDR3 length equals 11 residues. The chain's CDR3 is CASSQWSEQFF. The CDR3 DNA reads as TGTGCCAGCAGTCAGTGGAGTGAGCAGTTCTTC.

The chain couples TRBV7-2 to TRBJ1-1, with TRBD1 as a possible D gene (6 bases). This CDR3 region has 12 residues. V lost 4 bases, J lost 11 bases, and 14 bases lay in between. Germline CDR1 is SGHTA and CDR2 is FQGNSA. The CDR3 sequence is CASSSDSRRAFF. The CDR3 nucleotides are TGTGCCAGCAGCTCGGACAGCCGGAGGGCTTTCTTT.

In its sample, this clonotype was seen a few times. The chain is built from TRBV11-1 and TRBJ2-7; tentatively, D is TRBD1 or TRBD2 (6 bases each). With 1 base removed from V and 1 base from J, the gap between germline ends came to 20 bases. CDR3 length equals 18 residues. Germline V gene sequence: CDR1 SGHAT, CDR2 FQDESV (reference sequence). CDR3 DNA: TGTGCCAGCAGCTTAGTGGCAGGGGAGGAGGAAGAATCCTACGAGCAGTACTTC. Translated, it gives CASSLVAGEEEESYEQYF. Supplemented by reference TRBV11-1 and TRBJ2-7, the full variable domain reads EAEVAQSPRYKITEKSQAVAFWCDPISGHATLYWYRQILGQGPELLVQFQDESVVDDSQLPKDRFSAERLKGVDSTLKIQPAELGDSAMYLCASSLVAGEEEESYEQYFGPGTRLTVT.

A few counts support this clonotype. V and J are TRBV29-1 and TRBJ1-1, with TRBD1 matching 8 bases. The germline V gene encodes CDR1 SQVTM and CDR2 ANQGSEA. V was pared by 6 bases and J by 2 bases, with 5 bases of the junction left unmatched. The CDR3 has 13 residues. CDR3 sequence reads: CSVAGQANTEAFF. Here the CDR3 DNA reads TGCAGCGTCGCGGGACAGGCAAACACTGAAGCTTTCTTT.

The CDR3 DNA reads as TGCAGTGCTAGGCATATGAACACTGAAGCTTTCTTT. Amino acid sequence: CSARHMNTEAFF. The chain links TRBV20-1 to TRBJ1-1; D is undetermined. Between the trimmed V and J ends, which lost 3 bases and 0 bases, there was a span of 5 bases. Germline loops: CDR1 DFQATT, CDR2 SNEGSKA (reference sequence). The CDR3 is 12 residues long.

The chain couples TRBV4-2 to TRBJ2-7; 7 nucleotides align to TRBD2. Germline V CDR1 and CDR2: LGHNA, YNFKEQ. V shed 0 bases, J shed 7 bases, and the junction held 9 bases outside the gene matches. This CDR3 is built from 15 residues. The CDR3 DNA reads TGTGCCAGCAGCCAAGACGGACTAGTGAATGGGGAGCAGTACTTC. Encoded protein: CASSQDGLVNGEQYF.